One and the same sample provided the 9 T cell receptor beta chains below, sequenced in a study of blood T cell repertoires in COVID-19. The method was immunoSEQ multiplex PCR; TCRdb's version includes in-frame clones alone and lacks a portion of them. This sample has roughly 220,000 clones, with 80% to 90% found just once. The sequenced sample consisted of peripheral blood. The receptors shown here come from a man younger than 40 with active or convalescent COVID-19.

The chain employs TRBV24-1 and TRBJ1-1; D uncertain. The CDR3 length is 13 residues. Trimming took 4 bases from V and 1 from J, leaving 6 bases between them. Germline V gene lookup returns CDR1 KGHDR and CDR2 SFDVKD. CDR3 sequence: CATSEPGNTEAFF. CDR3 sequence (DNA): TGTGCCACCAGTGAACCGGGGAACACTGAAGCTTTCTTT.

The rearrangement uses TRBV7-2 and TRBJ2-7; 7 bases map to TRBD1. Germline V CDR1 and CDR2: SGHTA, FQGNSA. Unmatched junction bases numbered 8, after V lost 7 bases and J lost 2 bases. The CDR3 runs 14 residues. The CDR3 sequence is CASNWGTGAYEQYF. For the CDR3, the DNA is TGTGCCAGCAACTGGGGTACAGGGGCCTACGAGCAGTACTTC.

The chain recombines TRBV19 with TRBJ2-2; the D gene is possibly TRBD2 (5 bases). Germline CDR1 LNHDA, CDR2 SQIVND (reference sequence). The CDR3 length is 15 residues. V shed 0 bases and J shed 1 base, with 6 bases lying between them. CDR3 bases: TGTGCCAGTAGTATAGATGGAGGGAACACCGGGGAGCTGTTTTTT. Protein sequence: CASSIDGGNTGELFF. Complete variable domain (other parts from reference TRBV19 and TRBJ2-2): DGGITQSPKYLFRKEGQNVTLSCEQNLNHDAMYWYRQDPGQGLRLIYYSQIVNDFQKGDIAEGYSVSREKKESFPLTVTSAQKNPTAFYLCASSIDGGNTGELFFGEGSRLTVL.

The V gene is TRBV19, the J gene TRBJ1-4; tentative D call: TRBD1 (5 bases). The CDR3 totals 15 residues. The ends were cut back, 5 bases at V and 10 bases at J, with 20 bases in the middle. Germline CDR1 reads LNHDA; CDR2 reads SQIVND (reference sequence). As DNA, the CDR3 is TGTGCCAGTAGTCCCGGGGACTCGCGGGGGGGAAAACTGTTTTTT. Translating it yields CASSPGDSRGGKLFF.

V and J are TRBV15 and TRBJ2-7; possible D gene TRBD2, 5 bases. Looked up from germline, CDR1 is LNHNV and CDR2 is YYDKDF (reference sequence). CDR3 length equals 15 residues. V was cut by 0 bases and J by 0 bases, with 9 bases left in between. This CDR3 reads CATSRDPGVSYEQYF. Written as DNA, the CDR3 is TGTGCCACCAGCAGAGATCCCGGGGTCTCCTACGAGCAGTACTTC.

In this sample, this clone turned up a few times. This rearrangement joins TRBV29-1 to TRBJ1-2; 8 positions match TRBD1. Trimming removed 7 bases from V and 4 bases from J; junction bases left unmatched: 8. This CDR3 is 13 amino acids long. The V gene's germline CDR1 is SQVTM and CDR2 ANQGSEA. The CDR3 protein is CSGSTGAPYGYTF. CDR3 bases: TGCAGCGGATCGACAGGGGCGCCCTATGGCTACACCTTC.

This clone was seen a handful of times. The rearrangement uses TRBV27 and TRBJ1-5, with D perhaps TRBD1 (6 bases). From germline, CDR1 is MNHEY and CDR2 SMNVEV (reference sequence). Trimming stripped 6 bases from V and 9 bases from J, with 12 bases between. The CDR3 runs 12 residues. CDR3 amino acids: CASSTWGRPQHF. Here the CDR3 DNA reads TGTGCCAGCAGCACCTGGGGGCGGCCCCAGCATTTT.

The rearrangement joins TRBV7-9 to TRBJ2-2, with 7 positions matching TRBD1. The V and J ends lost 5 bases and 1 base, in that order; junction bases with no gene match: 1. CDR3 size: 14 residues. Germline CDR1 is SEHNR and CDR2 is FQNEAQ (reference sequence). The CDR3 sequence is CASSRTGNTGELFF. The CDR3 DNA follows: TGTGCCAGCAGCCGGACAGGGAACACCGGGGAGCTGTTTTTT. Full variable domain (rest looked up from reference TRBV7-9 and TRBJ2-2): DTGVSQNPRHKITKRGQNVTFRCDPISEHNRLYWYRQTLGQGPEFLTYFQNEAQLEKSRLLSDRFSAERPKGSFSTLEIQRTEQGDSAMYLCASSRTGNTGELFFGEGSRLTVL.

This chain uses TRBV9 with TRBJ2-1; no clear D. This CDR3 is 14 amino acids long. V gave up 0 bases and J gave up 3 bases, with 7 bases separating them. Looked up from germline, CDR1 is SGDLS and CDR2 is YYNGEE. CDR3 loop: CASSVGVNYNEQFF. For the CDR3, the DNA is TGTGCCAGCAGCGTAGGCGTAAACTACAATGAGCAGTTCTTC.